This entry describes one T cell receptor (beta chain). The length of the CDR3 is 14 residues. The germline CDR1 and CDR2 sequences are SGDLS and YYNGEE. Trimming shortened V by 0 bases and J by 8 bases, and 11 bases separated the two germline ends. Assay used: immunoSEQ multiplex PCR; TCRdb lists only in-frame clones, some missing. Of roughly 270,000 clones listed, 85% were seen once; the top ten hold roughly 2.7%. These data belong to a study of blood T cell repertoires in COVID-19. This chain links TRBV9 with TRBJ1-4; D remains ambiguous. Sequences were obtained from PBMCs or T cells enriched from blood (not recorded which). The sequence derives from a woman aged 45-59 years who had recovered from COVID-19. Here the CDR3 reads CASSVDYGSEKLFF. The DNA for the CDR3 is TGTGCCAGCAGCGTAGATTACGGTTCGGAAAAACTGTTTTTT.